This TCR beta chain originates from a study of cytomegalovirus exposure and HLA in healthy donors. Study overall: Early released data comprised 80 million or so unique TCRs from HLA-typed donors. Overall study results and limits: Associated with HLA alleles at 0.05 false discovery rate in a later analysis were 16,951 TCR beta sequences.

With regard to this clone: What it recognizes is unknown.

Trimming shortened V by 0 bases and J by 0 bases, and 15 bases separated the two germline ends. Germline V gene data show CDR1 as MGHRA and CDR2 as YSYEKL. The CDR3 is made up of 18 amino acids. 13 Jbeta primers and 60 Vbeta primers were used for the PCR. Generated by immunoSEQ multiplex PCR, the TCRdb table keeps only in-frame clones and is missing some. The sample lists approximately 59,000 clones; 60% to 80% were seen once. The sequenced material came from PBMCs. J is TRBJ2-1 and V is TRBV4-1, with D possibly matching TRBD1 (5 bases). This TCR was recovered from a man between 40 and 49 years old in good health and CMV-seropositive. CDR3 sequence reads: CASSQEGGRASSYNEQFF. Written as DNA, the CDR3 is TGCGCCAGCAGCCAAGAGGGTGGCAGGGCAAGCTCCTACAATGAGCAGTTCTTC.